Listed here are 9 T cell receptor beta chains from one sample, sequenced in a study of cytomegalovirus exposure and HLA in healthy donors. Method: immunoSEQ multiplex PCR; TCRdb's copy keeps in-frame clones and lacks some. The sample yields approximately 110,000 clones, around 94% seen once. The sequenced sample consisted of PBMCs. The receptors come from a woman aged 18-29 years in good health and CMV-seronegative.

The chain recombines TRBV4-1 with TRBJ2-1; 11 bases align to TRBD1. From germline, CDR1 is MGHRA and CDR2 YSYEKL. This CDR3 contains 15 residues. V lost 4 bases and J lost 6; bases outside the gene matches: 5. CDR3 in DNA: TGCGCCAGCAGCCCCCGGACAGGGGGCCGCAATGAGCAGTTCTTC. Protein product: CASSPRTGGRNEQFF.

Note on this clone: This same CDR3 is encoded by further DNA sequences in the sample. This chain connects TRBV5-1 to TRBJ2-7, with 10 positions matching TRBD1. This CDR3 has 14 amino acids. CDR1 is SGHRS, CDR2 YFSETQ, per germline. V lost 4 bases, J lost 1 base, and 2 bases stayed unmatched. The DNA of the CDR3 is TGCGCCAGCAGCCTGGGACAGGGGTCCTACGAGCAGTACTTC. Translation: CASSLGQGSYEQYF. Supplemented by reference TRBV5-1 and TRBJ2-7, the full variable domain reads KAGVTQTPRYLIKTRGQQVTLSCSPISGHRSVSWYQQTPGQGLQFLFEYFSETQRNKGNFPGRFSGRQFSNSRSEMNVSTLELGDSALYLCASSLGQGSYEQYFGPGTRLTVT.

The J gene is TRBJ1-1, the V gene TRBV7-9, with TRBD1 matching over 8 bases. Per the germline V gene, CDR1 is SEHNR and CDR2 is FQNEAQ (reference sequence). CDR3 length: 13 amino acids. Trimming cost V 5 bases and J 7 bases; bases outside gene matches: 6. Here the CDR3 reads CASSRQGRDEAFF. DNA for the CDR3: TGTGCCAGCAGCAGACAGGGGAGAGATGAAGCTTTCTTT. Together with reference TRBV7-9 and TRBJ1-1, the CDR3 gives the full variable domain: DTGVSQNPRHKITKRGQNVTFRCDPISEHNRLYWYRQTLGQGPEFLTYFQNEAQLEKSRLLSDRFSAERPKGSFSTLEIQRTEQGDSAMYLCASSRQGRDEAFFGQGTRLTVV.

The gene calls are TRBV27 and TRBJ1-5; 7 bases are shared with TRBD1. Germline values: CDR1 MNHEY, CDR2 SMNVEV (reference sequence). The V gene end was trimmed by 5 bases and the J gene end by 5 bases; junction bases not matched to a gene: 3. The CDR3 loop spans 13 amino acids. This chain's CDR3 is CASSPDRDQPQHF. The DNA for the CDR3 is TGTGCCAGCAGTCCCGACAGGGATCAGCCCCAGCATTTT.

The gene calls are TRBV6-6 and TRBJ1-4, with TRBD1 identical over 7 bases. CDR1 and CDR2 (germline): MNHNY, SVGAGI (reference sequence). CDR3 length: 15 residues. V was clipped by 0 bases and J by 4 bases; unmatched bases: 2. Written as DNA, the CDR3 is TGTGCCAGCAGTTACTCGGGGACAGATAATGAAAAACTGTTTTTT. It is translated as CASSYSGTDNEKLFF.

The V call is TRBV5-1, the J call TRBJ2-2, with 11 bases fitting TRBD2. The CDR3 contains 16 residues. CDR1 and CDR2 (germline): SGHRS, YFSETQ. The ends lost 3 bases at V and 4 bases at J; junction bases unmatched: 5. In DNA, the CDR3 is TGCGCCAGCAGCTCCGGGACTAGCGGCCTCACCGGGGAGCTGTTTTTT. Amino acid sequence: CASSSGTSGLTGELFF. Looking up the rest from reference TRBV5-1 and TRBJ2-2 gives the full variable domain: KAGVTQTPRYLIKTRGQQVTLSCSPISGHRSVSWYQQTPGQGLQFLFEYFSETQRNKGNFPGRFSGRQFSNSRSEMNVSTLELGDSALYLCASSSGTSGLTGELFFGEGSRLTVL.

The V gene is TRBV5-1, the J gene TRBJ1-2; D may be TRBD1 (5 bases). CDR1 is SGHRS and CDR2 is YFSETQ in the germline V gene. Between the trimmed V and J ends, which lost 1 base and 7 bases, there was a span of 11 bases. CDR3 size: 13 residues. CDR3 nucleotides: TGCGCCAGCAGCTTGTATCAGGGCGGTGGCTACACCTTC. This gives the protein CASSLYQGGGYTF.

The chain links TRBV5-1 to TRBJ2-1, with D tentatively TRBD2 (6 bases). The CDR3 spans 16 residues. The V gene's germline CDR1 is SGHRS and CDR2 YFSETQ. Trimming cost V 4 bases and J 6 bases, with 20 bases left between them. The CDR3 nucleotides read TGCGCCAGCAGCCCGCGGACTACACCCGCCTCCAATGAGCAGTTCTTC. This encodes CASSPRTTPASNEQFF.

V gene TRBV7-3 combines with J gene TRBJ1-6; D remains ambiguous. From germline, CDR1 is SGHTA and CDR2 FQGTGA. There are 11 residues in the CDR3. V gave up 7 bases and J gave up 10 bases, with 8 bases separating them. The CDR3: CASNPRSPLHF. The CDR3 bases are TGTGCCAGCAACCCGAGATCACCCCTCCACTTT.